This T cell receptor beta chain was observed in a study of control samples from healthy donors and cancer patients. The CDR3 contains 18 residues. The germline gives CDR1 SGHRS, CDR2 YFSETQ. Trimming took 1 base from V and 8 from J; bases not matched to a gene: 15. Generated by immunoSEQ multiplex PCR, the TCRdb table keeps only in-frame clones and is missing some. The sample has about 52,000 clones, 85% to 95% seen once. This TCR derives from a man aged 25-45 years in good health. The chain carries TRBV5-1 and TRBJ2-1; 10 nucleotides line up with TRBD2. The sample taken for sequencing was blood. The CDR3: CASSLWASGRDPPHEQFF. The CDR3 nucleotides are TGCGCCAGCAGCTTGTGGGCTAGCGGGAGAGATCCCCCCCATGAGCAGTTCTTC.